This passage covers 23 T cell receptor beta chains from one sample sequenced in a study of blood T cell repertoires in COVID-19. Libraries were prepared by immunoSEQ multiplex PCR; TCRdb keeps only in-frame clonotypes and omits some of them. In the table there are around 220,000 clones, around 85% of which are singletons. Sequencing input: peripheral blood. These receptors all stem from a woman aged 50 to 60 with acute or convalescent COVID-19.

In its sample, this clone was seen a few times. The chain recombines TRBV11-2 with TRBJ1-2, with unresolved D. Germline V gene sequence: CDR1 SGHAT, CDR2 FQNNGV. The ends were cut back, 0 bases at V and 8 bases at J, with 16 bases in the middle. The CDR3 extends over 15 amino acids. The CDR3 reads CASSLESAPWAGYTF. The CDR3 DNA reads TGTGCCAGCAGCTTAGAATCTGCCCCTTGGGCCGGCTACACCTTC. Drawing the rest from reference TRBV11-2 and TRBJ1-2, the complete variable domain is EAGVAQSPRYKIIEKRQSVAFWCNPISGHATLYWYQQILGQGPKLLIQFQNNGVVDDSQLPKDRFSAERLKGVDSTLKIQPAKLEDSAVYLCASSLESAPWAGYTFGSGTRLTVV.

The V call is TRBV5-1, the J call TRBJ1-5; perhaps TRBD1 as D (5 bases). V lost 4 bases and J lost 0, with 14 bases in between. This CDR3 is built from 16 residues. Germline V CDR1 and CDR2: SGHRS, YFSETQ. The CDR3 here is CASSLLPGYSNQPQHF. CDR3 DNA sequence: TGCGCCAGCAGCCTCTTGCCAGGGTATAGCAATCAGCCCCAGCATTTT.

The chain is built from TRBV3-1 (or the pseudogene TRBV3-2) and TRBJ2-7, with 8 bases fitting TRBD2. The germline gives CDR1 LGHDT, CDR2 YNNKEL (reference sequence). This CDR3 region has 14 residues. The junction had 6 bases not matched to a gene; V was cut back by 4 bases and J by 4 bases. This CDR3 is CASSLSGSEYEQYF. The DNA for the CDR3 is TGTGCCAGCAGCCTCAGCGGGAGTGAATACGAGCAGTACTTC.

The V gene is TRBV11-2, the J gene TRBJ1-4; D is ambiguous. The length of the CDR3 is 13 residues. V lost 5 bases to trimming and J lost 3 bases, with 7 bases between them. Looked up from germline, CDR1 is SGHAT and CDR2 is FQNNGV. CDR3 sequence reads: CASSLTPNEKLFF. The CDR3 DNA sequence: TGTGCCAGCAGCCTCACTCCTAATGAAAAACTGTTTTTT.

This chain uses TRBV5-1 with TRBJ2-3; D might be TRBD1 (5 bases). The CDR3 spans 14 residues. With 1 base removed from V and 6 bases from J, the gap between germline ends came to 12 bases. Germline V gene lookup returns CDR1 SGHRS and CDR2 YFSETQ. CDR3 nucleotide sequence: TGCGCCAGCAGCTTGAAGGGGCTGGAGGATACGCAGTATTTT. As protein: CASSLKGLEDTQYF.

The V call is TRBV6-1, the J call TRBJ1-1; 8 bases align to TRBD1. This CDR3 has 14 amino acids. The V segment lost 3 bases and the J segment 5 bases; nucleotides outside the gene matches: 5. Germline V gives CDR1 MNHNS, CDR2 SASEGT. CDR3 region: CASSDQGAATEAFF. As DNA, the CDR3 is TGTGCCAGCAGTGATCAGGGGGCCGCGACTGAAGCTTTCTTT.

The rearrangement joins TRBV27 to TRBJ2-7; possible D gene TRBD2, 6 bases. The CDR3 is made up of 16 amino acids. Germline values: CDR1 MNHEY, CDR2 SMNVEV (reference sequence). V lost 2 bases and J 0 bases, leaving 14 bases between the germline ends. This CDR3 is CASSLKGRGSSYEQYF. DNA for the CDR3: TGTGCCAGCAGTTTAAAGGGGCGGGGTAGCTCCTACGAGCAGTACTTC.

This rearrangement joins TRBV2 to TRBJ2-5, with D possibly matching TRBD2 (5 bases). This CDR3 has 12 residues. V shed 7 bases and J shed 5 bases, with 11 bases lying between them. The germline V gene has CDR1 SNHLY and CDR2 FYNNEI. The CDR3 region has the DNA TGTGCCAGCACTCGGGAAGGGGAGACCCAGTACTTC. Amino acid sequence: CASTREGETQYF.

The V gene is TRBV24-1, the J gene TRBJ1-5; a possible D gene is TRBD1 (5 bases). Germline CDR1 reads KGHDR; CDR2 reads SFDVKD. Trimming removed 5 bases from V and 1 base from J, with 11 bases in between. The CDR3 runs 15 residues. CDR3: CATSAPGGSNQPQHF. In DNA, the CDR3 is TGTGCCACCAGTGCCCCGGGGGGGAGCAATCAGCCCCAGCATTTT.

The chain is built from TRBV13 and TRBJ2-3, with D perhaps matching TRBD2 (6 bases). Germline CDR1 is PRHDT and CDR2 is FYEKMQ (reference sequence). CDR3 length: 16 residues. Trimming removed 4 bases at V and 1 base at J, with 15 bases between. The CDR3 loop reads CASSYDRGEGTDTQYF. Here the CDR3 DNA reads TGTGCCAGCAGCTACGACCGAGGGGAGGGCACAGATACGCAGTATTTT.

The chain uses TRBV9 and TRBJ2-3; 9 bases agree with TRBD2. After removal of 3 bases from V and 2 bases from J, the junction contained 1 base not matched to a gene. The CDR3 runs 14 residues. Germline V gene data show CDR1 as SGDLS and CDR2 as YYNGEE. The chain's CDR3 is CASSERGDTDTQYF. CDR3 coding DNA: TGTGCCAGCAGCGAGCGGGGGGACACAGATACGCAGTATTTT.

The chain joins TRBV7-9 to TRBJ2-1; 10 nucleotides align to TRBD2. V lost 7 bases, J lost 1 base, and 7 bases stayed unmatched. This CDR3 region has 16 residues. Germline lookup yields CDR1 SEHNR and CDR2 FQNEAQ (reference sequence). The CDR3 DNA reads TGTGCCAGCAACCCCGGACTAGCGGAATCCTACAATGAGCAGTTCTTC. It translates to CASNPGLAESYNEQFF.

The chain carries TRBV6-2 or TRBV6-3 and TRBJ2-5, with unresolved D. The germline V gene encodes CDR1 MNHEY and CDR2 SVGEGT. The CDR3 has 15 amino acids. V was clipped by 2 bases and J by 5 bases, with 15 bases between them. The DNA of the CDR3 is TGTGCCAGCAGTTACGGAGTCTCCCTCCGGGAGACCCAGTACTTC. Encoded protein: CASSYGVSLRETQYF.

CDR3 coding DNA: TGTGCCAGCAGCCAAGGGGGGGAGGCCATCTATGGCTACACCTTC. Protein sequence: CASSQGGEAIYGYTF. J is TRBJ1-2 and V is TRBV3-1 (or the pseudogene TRBV3-2), with TRBD1 as a possible D gene (5 bases). Looked up from germline, CDR1 is LGHDT and CDR2 is YNNKEL (reference sequence). The ends were cut back, 1 base at V and 4 bases at J, with 13 bases in the middle. The CDR3 is made up of 15 amino acids.

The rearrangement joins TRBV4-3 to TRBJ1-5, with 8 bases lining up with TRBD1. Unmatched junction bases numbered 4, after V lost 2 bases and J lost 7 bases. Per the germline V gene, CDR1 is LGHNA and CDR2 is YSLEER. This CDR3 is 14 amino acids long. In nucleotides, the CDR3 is TGCGCCAGCAGCCAAAGGACAGGGCGCCAGCCCCAGCATTTT. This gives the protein CASSQRTGRQPQHF.

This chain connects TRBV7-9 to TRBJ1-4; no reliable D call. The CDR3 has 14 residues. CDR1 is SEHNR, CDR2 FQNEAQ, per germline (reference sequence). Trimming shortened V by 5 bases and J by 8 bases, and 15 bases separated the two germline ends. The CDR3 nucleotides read TGTGCCAGCAGCCAGGCCCAGGTGAACGAAAAACTGTTTTTT. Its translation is CASSQAQVNEKLFF.

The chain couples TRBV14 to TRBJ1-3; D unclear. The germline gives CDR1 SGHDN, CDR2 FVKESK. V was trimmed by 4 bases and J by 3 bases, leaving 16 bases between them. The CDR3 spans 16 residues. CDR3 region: CASSPRELAFGNTIYF. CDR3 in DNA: TGTGCCAGCAGCCCTCGGGAGCTGGCGTTTGGAAACACCATATATTTT.

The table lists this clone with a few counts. The CDR3 nucleotides read TGCGCCAGCGCCCCTGGTCCGGGAAACGTCCTGACTTTC. It translates to CASAPGPGNVLTF. The chain employs TRBV5-1 and TRBJ2-6, with a possible D match to TRBD2 (5 bases). The germline gives CDR1 SGHRS, CDR2 YFSETQ. Trimming stripped 7 bases from V and 10 bases from J, with 15 bases between. This CDR3 has 13 amino acids.

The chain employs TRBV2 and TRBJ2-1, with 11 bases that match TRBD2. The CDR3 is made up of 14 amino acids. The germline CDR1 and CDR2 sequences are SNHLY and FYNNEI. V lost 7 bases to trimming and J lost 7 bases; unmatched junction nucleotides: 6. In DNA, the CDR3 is TGTGCCAGCACCCCCACTAGCGGGGGAAATGAGCAGTTCTTC. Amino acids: CASTPTSGGNEQFF.

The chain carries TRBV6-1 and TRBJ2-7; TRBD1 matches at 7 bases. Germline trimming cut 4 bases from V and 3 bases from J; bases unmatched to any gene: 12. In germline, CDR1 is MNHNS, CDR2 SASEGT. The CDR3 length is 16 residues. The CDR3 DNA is TGTGCCAGCAGTGGAGTCGGGACAGCCCATTTCTACGAGCAGTACTTC. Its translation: CASSGVGTAHFYEQYF.

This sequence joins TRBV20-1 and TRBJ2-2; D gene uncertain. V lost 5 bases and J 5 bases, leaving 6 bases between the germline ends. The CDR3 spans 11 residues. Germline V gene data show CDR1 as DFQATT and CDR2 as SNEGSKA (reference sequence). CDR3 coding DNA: TGCAGTGCTCCGTCGACCGGGGAGCTGTTTTTT. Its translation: CSAPSTGELFF.

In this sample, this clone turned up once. Here the CDR3 reads CASSSRDRSAFF. DNA for the CDR3: TGTGCCAGCAGTTCAAGGGACAGATCAGCTTTCTTT. This chain links TRBV12-3 or TRBV12-4 with TRBJ1-1, with TRBD1 matching over 7 bases. Losses at the gene ends were 4 bases for V and 10 bases for J; bases not matched to a gene: 6. This CDR3 region has 12 residues.

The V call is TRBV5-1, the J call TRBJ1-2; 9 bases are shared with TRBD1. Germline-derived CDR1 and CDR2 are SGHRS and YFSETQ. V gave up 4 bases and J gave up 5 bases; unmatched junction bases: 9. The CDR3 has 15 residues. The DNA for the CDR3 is TGCGCCAGCAGCGCCCGGACAGGGGAGGGGTATGGCTACACCTTC. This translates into CASSARTGEGYGYTF.